The clone carrying this T cell receptor beta chain was found a few times. The data stem from a study of CD8+CD57+ T cells in acquired aplastic anemia. For CDR3 and TCR beta VDJ profiling, genomic DNA was the template used. TCRdb ran MiXCR on the reads and lists one entry per CDR3 protein. This repertoire shows 100,000 to 150,000 distinct CDR3 sequences, about 48% found once; its top ten account for about 2.7%. With V trimmed by 5 bases and J by 8 bases, 13 bases remained unmatched. The CDR3 totals 15 residues. The germline CDR1 and CDR2 sequences are LNHDA and SQIVND (reference sequence). This clonotype was sampled from a human donor in good health, serving as a control. The chain is built from TRBV19 and TRBJ1-2, with TRBD1 matching over 8 bases. Sequencing input: sorted CD4+, CD8+, or CD8+CD57+ T cells (not recorded which) from PBMCs. The CDR3 sequence is CASSDLDRGGIGYTF. The CDR3 nucleotides read TGTGCCAGTAGTGACCTAGACAGGGGAGGAATAGGCTACACCTTC.